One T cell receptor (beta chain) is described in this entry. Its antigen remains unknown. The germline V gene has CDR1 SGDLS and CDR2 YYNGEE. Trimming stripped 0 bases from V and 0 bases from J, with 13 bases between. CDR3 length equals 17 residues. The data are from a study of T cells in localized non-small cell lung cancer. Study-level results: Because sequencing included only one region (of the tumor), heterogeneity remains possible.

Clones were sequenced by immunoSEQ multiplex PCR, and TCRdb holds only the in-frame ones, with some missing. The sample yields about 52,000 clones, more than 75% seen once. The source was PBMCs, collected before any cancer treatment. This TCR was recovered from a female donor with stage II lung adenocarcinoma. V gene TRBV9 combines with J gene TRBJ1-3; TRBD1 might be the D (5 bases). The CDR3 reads CASSVGPGAYSGNTIYF. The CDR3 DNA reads TGTGCCAGCAGCGTAGGCCCTGGGGCCTACTCTGGAAACACCATATATTTT.